This TCR beta chain stems from a study of graft-versus-host responses after intestinal transplantation (dated by TCRdb to the early 2020s). With regard to the full study: The transplants that recipients received were multivisceral, liver-intestinal, or isolated intestinal. To identify alloreactive clones, pre-transplant mixed lymphocyte reaction products were sequenced and then compared with unstimulated pre-transplant donor and recipient T cells. A peak of at least 4% donor T cells among recipient peripheral blood mononuclear cells was the definition used for donor T cell macrochimerism. Anti-thymocyte globulin induction was given to all recipients, followed by maintenance tacrolimus and steroids for about 3 years. The cohort enrolled 24 intestinal transplant recipients including one retransplant, and 3 patients lacking pretransplant specimens were excluded. Instead of going to the commercial service, samples from three later patients were sequenced in-house on an Illumina MiSeq and processed with MiXCR. Bulk TCR-beta CDR3 sequencing was used to track graft-versus-host and host-versus-graft alloreactive T cell clones in the graft, circulation and bone marrow after intestinal transplantation. What the research found in general, with its limitations: In patients with donor T cell macrochimerism, the allografts had high GvH to HvG T cell clonal ratios. GvH clones were detected in recipient bone marrow, and some of these GvH clones were observed earlier in ileal mucosa or blood, consistent with an intestinal mucosal origin. Early after transplant, declines in HvG clones were associated with peak levels of circulating GvH clones. Conclusions were limited by the relatively low number and heterogeneity of intestinal transplant patients.

V was cut back by 11 bases and J by 8 bases, leaving a gap of 30 bases between them. The CDR3 runs 16 residues from the cysteine to the phenylalanine. Just the 48-base CDR3 DNA is kept, in frame starting at base 1. The germline V gene supplies CDR1 SGHAT and CDR2 FQNNGV. As to this clone: Its recognized antigen is unknown. Base qualities were left out, and no much larger clone turns up one base away.

The library was prepared using the immunoSEQ multiplex PCR assay. For most patients, high-throughput TCR-beta CDR3 sequencing of genomic DNA was performed by Adaptive Biotechnologies. Regarding the original processing steps: TCR sequencing data were retrieved from Adaptive's ImmunoSEQ software for roughly 20 patients, whereas a few other patients were processed with MiXCR and VDJtools. CDR3 nucleotide sequences shared between donor and recipient were removed because their origin could not be assigned. To be classed as alloreactive, a clone needed at least 2-fold expansion over unstimulated cells and a minimum CFSE-low frequency of 0.002% (template counts) or 0.001% (read counts). Clones detected in sequenced pre-transplant spleen, lymph node, or MLR CFSE-low populations of the donor or recipient were defined as mappable. The cumulative frequency of alloreactive clones was calculated as a percentage of all sequences, weighted by copy number. This immuneACCESS table, as held by TCRdb, lists in-frame sequences with V and J called but not all clones. Of the missing ones, under half trace to an unresolved V gene in checked studies; the others have no known cause. V and J calls and clone size follow that table, whereas D and trimming were derived from the DNA. For this sample the table gives fewer than 100,000 clones, of which roughly 88% were detected only once. The ten largest clones add up to 1.4% of the sample.

In the first month after transplant, blood samples were collected up to 4 times, and after that at least monthly when available. The sample consisted of PBMCs, taken 255 days after intestinal transplant. The rearranged chain carries TRBV11-2 and TRBJ1-2; TRBD1 is a possible D gene, resting on 5 matching bases. This clonotype originated in a human patient who received an intestinal transplant, so some T cells may come from the graft donor. The CDR3 here reads CAAPGRPAGTEGGYTF. The DNA sequence is as follows: TGTGCCGCCCCCGGGAGACCAGCCGGGACCGAGGGAGGCTACACCTTC.